Listed here are 17 T cell receptor beta chains from one sample, sequenced in a study of blood T cells in healthy people across ages. With a J-beta primer mix and a sample-barcoded 5' primer, a second PCR ran about 7 to 12 cycles. A single record per CDR3 protein comes from TCRdb applying MiXCR to the 5' RACE reads. The sample includes some 920,000 distinct CDR3 sequences, 51% seen only once; the top ten take about 20%. Sample: blood. These TCRs come from a woman aged 55 to 70 in good health.

The chain joins TRBV28 to TRBJ2-5; 11 nucleotides line up with TRBD1. The end of the DNA fits TRBJ2-7 better, so the J call may be wrong. The CDR3 has 15 amino acids. CDR1 is MDHEN, CDR2 SYDVKM, per germline. DNA of the CDR3: TGTGCCAGCCAACCAGGGACAGGGGGAACCTACGAGCAGTACTTC. This gives the protein CASQPGTGGTYEQYF.

This clonotype was counted only a few times. A read error may account for a junction end that differs from germline. The J gene is TRBJ2-1, the V gene TRBV20-1; possibly TRBD1 or TRBD2 for D (5 bases each). The germline V gene encodes CDR1 DFQATT and CDR2 SNEGSKA (reference sequence). This CDR3 region has 11 residues. CDR3 in DNA: TGCAGTGCCAGAGGGGTCAATGAGCAGTTCTTC. Its protein product is CSARGVNEQFF.

The rearrangement joins TRBV12-3 or TRBV12-4 to TRBJ2-2, with D unresolved. The CDR3 has 14 amino acids. Between the trimmed V and J ends, which lost 2 bases and 6 bases, there was a span of 10 bases. The CDR3 loop reads CASSLIAGPGELFF. The CDR3 nucleotides are TGTGCCAGCAGTTTAATCGCCGGGCCCGGGGAGCTGTTTTTT.

This clonotype was observed a handful of times. This chain joins TRBV10-1 and TRBJ2-3; D may be TRBD1 or TRBD2 (5 bases each). Trimming removed 6 bases at V and 4 bases at J, with 14 bases between. The germline gives CDR1 WNHNN, CDR2 SYGVQD (reference sequence). CDR3 size: 14 residues. DNA of the CDR3: TGCGCCAGCAGCGCCGGGGACGGCCCAGATACGCAGTATTTT. It encodes CASSAGDGPDTQYF.

The chain uses TRBV5-1 and TRBJ1-1; TRBD1 aligns across 7 bases. Germline CDR1 and CDR2: SGHRS and YFSETQ. The V segment lost 4 bases and the J segment 0 bases; nucleotides outside the gene matches: 3. The CDR3 is made up of 14 amino acids. CDR3 loop: CASSGGQMNTEAFF. The CDR3 nucleotides read TGCGCCAGCAGCGGGGGACAGATGAACACTGAAGCTTTCTTT. Full variable domain (rest looked up from reference TRBV5-1 and TRBJ1-1): KAGVTQTPRYLIKTRGQQVTLSCSPISGHRSVSWYQQTPGQGLQFLFEYFSETQRNKGNFPGRFSGRQFSNSRSEMNVSTLELGDSALYLCASSGGQMNTEAFFGQGTRLTVV.

This clonotype was seen only a few times. The chain uses TRBV27 and TRBJ2-7; D may correspond to TRBD1 or TRBD2 (5 bases each). Germline CDR1 and CDR2: MNHEY and SMNVEV (reference sequence). V was pared by 3 bases and J by 3 bases, with 12 bases between. This CDR3 has 14 residues. The CDR3 DNA reads as TGTGCCAGCAGTTTGGGGCGGGCCCTCTACGAGCAGTACTTC. It codes for CASSLGRALYEQYF.

The rearrangement uses TRBV25-1 and TRBJ2-3; 9 bases match TRBD1. V shed 3 bases, J shed 2 bases, and the junction held 3 bases outside the gene matches. CDR1 and CDR2 (germline): MGHDK, SYGVNS. CDR3 length: 15 residues. CDR3 DNA: TGTGCCAGCAGTGATCGGACAGGGGCCACAGATACGCAGTATTTT. Its translation is CASSDRTGATDTQYF.

This chain links TRBV28 with TRBJ2-5, with a possible D match to TRBD2 (6 bases). Deletions cut 6 bases from V and 7 bases from J, with 15 bases between. CDR3 length: 13 residues. Germline CDR1 is MDHEN and CDR2 is SYDVKM. This CDR3 is CASSRDSPGTQYF. The DNA of the CDR3 is TGTGCCAGCAGCCGGGACTCACCCGGGACCCAGTACTTC.

The chain uses TRBV5-1 and TRBJ2-5; perhaps TRBD2 as D (6 bases). The J call is doubtful: the DNA matches TRBJ2-7 better. CDR3 size: 14 residues. Per germline, CDR1 SGHRS and CDR2 YFSETQ. In DNA form, the CDR3 reads TGCGCCAGCAGCGAACCATGGAGGGTCGGCGAGCAGTACTTC. This encodes CASSEPWRVGEQYF.

The chain joins TRBV7-3 to TRBJ2-1; D is unresolved. The CDR3 is made up of 15 amino acids. V lost 1 base, J lost 2 bases, and 9 bases lay in between. Per germline, CDR1 SGHTA and CDR2 FQGTGA. The CDR3 loop reads CASSLRRTAYNEQFF. The CDR3 DNA reads as TGTGCCAGCAGCTTAAGACGGACCGCCTACAATGAGCAGTTCTTC.

Only a few counts were recorded for this clonotype. This chain links TRBV10-3 with TRBJ2-4; either TRBD1 or TRBD2 may supply D (5 bases each). The closer fit of TRBJ2-7 to the DNA end suggests the J call may be wrong. Germline V gene sequence: CDR1 ENHRY, CDR2 SYGVKD. CDR3 length equals 15 residues. CDR3 coding DNA: TGTGCCATCAGTGAGTCCCGAGAGGGGTCATACGAGCAGTACTTC. Translation gives CAISESREGSYEQYF.

The rearrangement joins TRBV7-3 to TRBJ2-3; 9 bases are shared with TRBD1. Germline loops: CDR1 SGHTA, CDR2 FQGTGA. The V gene end was trimmed by 0 bases and the J gene end by 9 bases; junction bases not matched to a gene: 7. The CDR3 has 15 residues. The CDR3 loop reads CASSLTGTGRATQYF. DNA for the CDR3: TGTGCCAGCAGCTTAACCGGGACAGGGCGGGCCACGCAGTATTTT.

The chain links TRBV29-1 to TRBJ2-1; 8 bases are a match to TRBD2. Germline CDR1 SQVTM, CDR2 ANQGSEA. Unmatched junction bases numbered 5, after V lost 5 bases and J lost 5 bases. This CDR3 comprises 13 residues. CDR3 amino acids: CSVSGLGNNEQFF. The CDR3 DNA sequence: TGCAGCGTTTCGGGACTAGGGAACAATGAGCAGTTCTTC.

CDR3 sequence (DNA): TGCAGCGCTGAGGTCGCGGGAGCGAACACAGATACGCAGTATTTT. Its translation is CSAEVAGANTDTQYF. The rearrangement links TRBV29-1 to TRBJ2-3; 7 bases align to TRBD2. V trimming: 7 bases; J trimming: 2 bases; junction bases outside the gene matches: 12. Germline lookup yields CDR1 SQVTM and CDR2 ANQGSEA. The CDR3 sequence is 15 residues long.

This clonotype has just a few counts. This chain uses TRBV28 with TRBJ2-7; 7 bases map to TRBD2. Losses at the gene ends were 8 bases for V and 3 bases for J; bases not matched to a gene: 19. CDR3 length: 17 amino acids. Germline CDR1 MDHEN, CDR2 SYDVKM. Here the CDR3 reads CASPTPRGSRSGYEQYF. Here the CDR3 DNA reads TGTGCCAGCCCTACCCCTCGCGGGAGTAGGAGCGGCTACGAGCAGTACTTC.

The genes are TRBV29-1 and TRBJ2-3, with 8 bases aligning to TRBD1. The CDR3 extends over 15 amino acids. Per the germline V gene, CDR1 is SQVTM and CDR2 is ANQGSEA. The junction had 10 bases not matched to a gene; V was cut back by 7 bases and J by 1 base. CDR3 region: CSANGGTGRTDTQYF. The CDR3 DNA reads TGCAGCGCCAACGGCGGGACAGGACGCACAGATACGCAGTATTTT.

The chain uses TRBV18 and TRBJ2-7; possibly TRBD1 for D (5 bases). Germline V gene lookup returns CDR1 KGHSH and CDR2 LQKENI. V lost 0 bases, J lost 2 bases, and 14 bases lay in between. CDR3 length: 16 residues. The CDR3 coding sequence is TGTGCCAGCTCACCACCGAAACAGGTGATGACCTACGAGCAGTACTTC. Its protein product is CASSPPKQVMTYEQYF.